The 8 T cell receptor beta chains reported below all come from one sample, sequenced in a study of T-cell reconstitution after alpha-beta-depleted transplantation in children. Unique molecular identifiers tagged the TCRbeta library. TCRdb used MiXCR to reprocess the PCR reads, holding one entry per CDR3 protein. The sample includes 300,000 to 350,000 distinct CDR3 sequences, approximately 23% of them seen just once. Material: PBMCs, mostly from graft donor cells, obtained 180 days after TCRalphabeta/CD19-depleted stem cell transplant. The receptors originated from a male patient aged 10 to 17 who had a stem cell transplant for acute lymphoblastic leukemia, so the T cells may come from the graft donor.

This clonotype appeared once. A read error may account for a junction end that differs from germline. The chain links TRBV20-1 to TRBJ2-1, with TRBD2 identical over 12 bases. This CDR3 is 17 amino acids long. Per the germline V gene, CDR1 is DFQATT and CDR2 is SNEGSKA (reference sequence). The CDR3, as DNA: TGCTGTGCTAGTGATTTATTTGGACTAGCGGGGCACAATGAGCAGTTCTTC. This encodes CCASDLFGLAGHNEQFF.

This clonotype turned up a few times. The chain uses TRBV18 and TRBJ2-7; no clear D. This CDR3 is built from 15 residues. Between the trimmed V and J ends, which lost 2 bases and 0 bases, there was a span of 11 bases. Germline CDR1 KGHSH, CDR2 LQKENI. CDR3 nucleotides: TGTGCCAGCTCACCAGGAGCATCAAGCTCCTACGAGCAGTACTTC. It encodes CASSPGASSSYEQYF.

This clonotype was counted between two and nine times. The CDR3 reads CASSLSSHRDGSQPQHF. CDR3 nucleotides: TGTGCCAGCAGCTTATCTTCCCACAGGGATGGGAGTCAGCCCCAGCATTTT. V usage is TRBV7-9 and J usage is TRBJ1-5; D may be TRBD1 (6 bases). Germline-derived CDR1 and CDR2 are SEHNR and FQNEAQ (reference sequence). The CDR3 covers 17 residues. The V end was cut by 2 bases, the J end by 6 bases, with 20 bases between.

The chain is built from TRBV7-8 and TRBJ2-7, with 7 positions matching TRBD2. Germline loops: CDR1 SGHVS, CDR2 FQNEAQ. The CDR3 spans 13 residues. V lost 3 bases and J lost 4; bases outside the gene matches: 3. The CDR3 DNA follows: TGTGCCAGCAGCTTGCGGGGGTGGTACGAGCAGTACTTC. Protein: CASSLRGWYEQYF.

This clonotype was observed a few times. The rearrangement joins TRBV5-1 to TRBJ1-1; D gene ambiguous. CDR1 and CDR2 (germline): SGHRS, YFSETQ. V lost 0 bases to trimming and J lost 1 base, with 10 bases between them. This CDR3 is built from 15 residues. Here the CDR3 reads CASSLAPLANTEAFF. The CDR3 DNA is TGCGCCAGCAGCTTGGCCCCCCTTGCGAACACTGAAGCTTTCTTT.

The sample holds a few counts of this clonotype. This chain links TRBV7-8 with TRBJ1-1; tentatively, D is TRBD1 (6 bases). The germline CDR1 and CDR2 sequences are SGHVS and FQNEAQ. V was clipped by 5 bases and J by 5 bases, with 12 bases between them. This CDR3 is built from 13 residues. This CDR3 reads CASSVRTVTEAFF. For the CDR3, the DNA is TGTGCCAGCAGCGTCAGGACAGTAACTGAAGCTTTCTTT.

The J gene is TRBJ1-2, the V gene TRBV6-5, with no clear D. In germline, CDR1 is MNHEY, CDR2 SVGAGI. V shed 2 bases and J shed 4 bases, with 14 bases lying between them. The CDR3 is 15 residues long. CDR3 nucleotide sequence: TGTGCCAGCAGTTACGCAGCCTTCTCCTCCTATGGCTACACCTTC. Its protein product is CASSYAAFSSYGYTF.

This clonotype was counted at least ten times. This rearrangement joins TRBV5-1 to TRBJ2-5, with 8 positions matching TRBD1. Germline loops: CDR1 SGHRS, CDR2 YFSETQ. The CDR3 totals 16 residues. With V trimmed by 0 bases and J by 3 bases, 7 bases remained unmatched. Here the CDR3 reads CASSLGAGTGKETQYF. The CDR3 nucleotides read TGCGCCAGCAGCTTGGGCGCAGGGACAGGCAAAGAGACCCAGTACTTC.